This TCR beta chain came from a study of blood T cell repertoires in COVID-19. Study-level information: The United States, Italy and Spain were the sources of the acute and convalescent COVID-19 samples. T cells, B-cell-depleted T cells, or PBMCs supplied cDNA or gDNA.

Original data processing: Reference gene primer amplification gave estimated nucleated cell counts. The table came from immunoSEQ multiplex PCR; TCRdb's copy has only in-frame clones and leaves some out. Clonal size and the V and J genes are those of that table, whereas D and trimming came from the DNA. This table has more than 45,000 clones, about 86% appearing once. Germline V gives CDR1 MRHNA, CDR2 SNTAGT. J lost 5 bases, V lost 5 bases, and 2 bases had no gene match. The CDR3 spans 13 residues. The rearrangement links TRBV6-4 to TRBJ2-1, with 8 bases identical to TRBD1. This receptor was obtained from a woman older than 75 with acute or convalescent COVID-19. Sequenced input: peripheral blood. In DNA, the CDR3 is TGTGCCAGCAGTCTGACAGGGGACAATGAGCAGTTCTTC. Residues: CASSLTGDNEQFF.